These 10 T cell receptor beta chains came from one sample sequenced in a study of T cell changes during pregnancy in multiple sclerosis. The repertoire was sequenced with immunoSEQ multiplex PCR; TCRdb's copy has only in-frame clones and lacks some. The sample includes 50,000 to 65,000 clones, over 85% of them seen just once. The sequenced sample was CD8+ T cells from peripheral blood mononuclear cells, obtained in the second trimester of pregnancy. The receptors were sampled from a female donor with multiple sclerosis, enrolled in a pregnancy study.

This sequence joins TRBV11-2 and TRBJ2-1; 7 nucleotides agree with TRBD1. Germline V gene data show CDR1 as SGHAT and CDR2 as FQNNGV. This CDR3 comprises 14 residues. The J segment lost 6 bases and the V segment lost 3 bases, leaving 5 bases of the junction unmatched. The CDR3 sequence is CASSFQTGFNEQFF. The DNA of the CDR3 is TGTGCCAGCAGCTTCCAGACAGGGTTCAATGAGCAGTTCTTC.

The chain is built from TRBV5-6 and TRBJ2-5, with D possibly being TRBD2 (6 bases). The J call is in doubt because the DNA end fits TRBJ2-7 better. The CDR3 length is 14 residues. The germline V gene encodes CDR1 SGHDT and CDR2 YYEEEE. The DNA for the CDR3 is TGTGCCAGCAGCTTCGTAGCGGCCTCCTACGAGCAGTACTTC. This encodes CASSFVAASYEQYF.

The chain has TRBV19 and TRBJ2-3, with 11 bases identical to TRBD2. The length of the CDR3 is 15 residues. V lost 6 bases to trimming and J lost 4 bases; unmatched junction nucleotides: 6. Germline assignment: CDR1 LNHDA and CDR2 SQIVND (reference sequence). The CDR3 loop reads CASSLLAGVADTQYF. The DNA of the CDR3 is TGTGCCAGTAGCCTACTAGCGGGAGTAGCAGATACGCAGTATTTT.

The chain is built from TRBV4-3 and TRBJ2-2, with TRBD2 matching 10 bases. The germline gives CDR1 LGHNA, CDR2 YSLEER. The trim removed 2 bases at V and 3 bases at J, leaving 6 bases unmatched. The CDR3 extends over 17 amino acids. The CDR3, as DNA: TGCGCCAGCAGCCAATCCTCAACTAGCGGGGACACCGGGGAGCTGTTTTTT. It encodes CASSQSSTSGDTGELFF.

The genes are TRBV13 and TRBJ1-1; perhaps TRBD1 as D (5 bases). Germline V CDR1 and CDR2: PRHDT, FYEKMQ (reference sequence). Trimming removed 0 bases at V and 6 bases at J, with 11 bases between. This CDR3 has 14 residues. The CDR3 nucleotides are TGTGCCAGCAGCTTAGGGCTGCGGGGCCCTGAAGCTTTCTTT. Encoded protein: CASSLGLRGPEAFF.

For this clone: Different DNA sequences within this sample yield the same CDR3. V usage is TRBV27 and J usage is TRBJ2-2; unclear D gene. This CDR3 is 12 amino acids long. Germline V gene sequence: CDR1 MNHEY, CDR2 SMNVEV (reference sequence). V lost 3 bases to trimming and J lost 5 bases, with 4 bases between them. The CDR3, as DNA: TGTGCCAGCAGTTTGAGGACCGGGGAGCTGTTTTTT. Protein product: CASSLRTGELFF.

The chain combines TRBV7-9 with TRBJ1-2; no clear D. With 5 bases removed from V and 4 bases from J, the gap between germline ends came to 11 bases. CDR1 SEHNR and CDR2 FQNEAQ come from the germline V gene (reference sequence). The CDR3 extends over 13 amino acids. CDR3 nucleotide sequence: TGTGCCAGCAGCCTGGGAGGAGCCTATGGCTACACCTTC. It yields the protein CASSLGGAYGYTF.

V is TRBV7-8 and J is TRBJ2-7; D might be TRBD1 (6 bases). V lost 1 base, J lost 2 bases, and 15 bases lay in between. The CDR3 totals 16 residues. Germline assignment: CDR1 SGHVS and CDR2 FQNEAQ. The CDR3 DNA reads TGTGCCAGCAGCTTAGTTCCCACAGGGAGCCCCTACGAGCAGTACTTC. It specifies CASSLVPTGSPYEQYF. Based on the CDR3 plus reference TRBV7-8 and TRBJ2-7, the full variable domain is GAGVSQSPRYKVAKRGQDVALRCDPISGHVSLFWYQQALGQGPEFLTYFQNEAQLDKSGLPSDRFFAERPEGSVSTLKIQRTQQEDSAVYLCASSLVPTGSPYEQYFGPGTRLTVT.

V gene TRBV19 combines with J gene TRBJ2-2, with D maybe TRBD2 (5 bases). V was shortened by 5 bases and J by 6 bases, with 13 bases between the two germline ends. The length of the CDR3 is 14 residues. Germline lookup yields CDR1 LNHDA and CDR2 SQIVND (reference sequence). CDR3 DNA sequence: TGTGCCAGTAGTCCGACTGCCGGGGCCGGGGAGCTGTTTTTT. Encoded protein: CASSPTAGAGELFF.

This clone was observed a single time. The chain uses TRBV7-9 and TRBJ1-3; D is possibly TRBD1 (6 bases). The CDR3 is 14 amino acids. CDR1 and CDR2 (germline): SEHNR, FQNEAQ (reference sequence). The V and J ends lost 1 base and 7 bases respectively, with 11 bases between them. CDR3 DNA sequence: TGTGCCAGCAGCTTAGGGTCAGGGGATAACACCATATATTTT. Translation gives CASSLGSGDNTIYF.